This T cell receptor (beta chain) was retrieved from a study of T cell responses to AZD1222 COVID-19 vaccine. Points from the study as a whole: When two AZD1222 doses had been given, Spike-specific TCR breadth and depth rose. Within unmutated variant regions lay the reported targets of nearly half of spike-specific TCRs.

The data were produced by immunoSEQ multiplex PCR, yet TCRdb's version contains in-frame clones alone and is incomplete. The sample has about 220,000 clones; 93% are singletons. The germline V gene has CDR1 LGHDT and CDR2 YNNKEL (reference sequence). This CDR3 region has 15 residues. Trimming shortened V by 4 bases and J by 7 bases, and 17 bases separated the two germline ends. On this clone: Its cognate antigen is unknown.

The TCR originated in an adult in good health. This material consisted of peripheral blood, taken on day 0 of MenACWY control vaccination. The V and J genes are TRBV3-1 (or the pseudogene TRBV3-2) and TRBJ1-5, with a weak D call TRBD1 (5 bases). CDR3 sequence: CASSPGPTMGQPQHF. Written as DNA, the CDR3 is TGTGCCAGCAGCCCGGGACCTACGATGGGGCAGCCCCAGCATTTT.